Below are 5 T cell receptor beta chains sequenced from a single sample in a study of blood T cell repertoires in COVID-19. The assay was immunoSEQ multiplex PCR, and TCRdb's table has in-frame clones only and misses some. The data show under 300,000 clones, with approximately 86% seen just once and approximately 7.6% held by the top ten. The sample taken for sequencing was peripheral blood. The receptors derive from a man aged 55 to 70 who had recovered from COVID-19.

This chain joins TRBV9 and TRBJ2-2; D gene ambiguous. This CDR3 is 16 amino acids long. CDR1 SGDLS and CDR2 YYNGEE come from the germline V gene. Trimming left V 1 base short and J 1 base short, with 11 bases between. CDR3 residues: CASSVLSGMNTGELFF. The CDR3 coding sequence is TGTGCCAGCAGCGTACTCTCAGGAATGAACACCGGGGAGCTGTTTTTT. The variable domain in full, completed from reference TRBV9 and TRBJ2-2, reads DSGVTQTPKHLITATGQRVTLRCSPRSGDLSVYWYQQSLDQGLQFLIQYYNGEERAKGNILERFSAQQFPDLHSELNLSSLELGDSALYFCASSVLSGMNTGELFFGEGSRLTVL.

The rearrangement uses TRBV2 and TRBJ2-3; 10 nucleotides match TRBD1. The CDR3 length is 18 residues. Germline values: CDR1 SNHLY, CDR2 FYNNEI. Losses at the gene ends were 8 bases for V and 2 bases for J; bases not matched to a gene: 16. CDR3 in amino acids: CASFLHPGTGDPTDTQYF. The CDR3 DNA sequence: TGTGCCAGCTTCTTGCACCCCGGGACAGGGGACCCCACAGATACGCAGTATTTT. Full variable domain (rest looked up from reference TRBV2 and TRBJ2-3): EPEVTQTPSHQVTQMGQEVILRCVPISNHLYFYWYRQILGQKVEFLVSFYNNEISEKSEIFDDQFSVERPDGSNFTLKIRSTKLEDSAMYFCASFLHPGTGDPTDTQYFGPGTRLTVL.

This clone came up once. V and J are TRBV5-4 and TRBJ1-6; D possibly corresponds to TRBD1 (6 bases). The germline V gene has CDR1 SGHNT and CDR2 YYREEE (reference sequence). Trimming removed 3 bases from V and 4 bases from J, with 14 bases in between. This CDR3 has 16 amino acids. DNA of the CDR3: TGTGCCAGCAGCTCCGCCAGAACAGGGTATAATTCACCCCTCCACTTT. Protein product: CASSSARTGYNSPLHF.

The rearrangement joins TRBV2 to TRBJ2-4; D is ambiguous. V shed 7 bases and J shed 0 bases, with 7 bases lying between them. CDR1 and CDR2 from the germline V gene are SNHLY and FYNNEI. The CDR3 totals 13 residues. The chain's CDR3 is CASKLLAKNIQYF. The DNA of the CDR3 is TGTGCCAGCAAACTACTAGCCAAAAACATTCAGTACTTC.

The chain joins TRBV7-9 to TRBJ2-7; TRBD1 agrees at 8 bases. The junction had 14 bases not matched to a gene; V was cut back by 10 bases and J by 6 bases. The CDR3 has 14 residues. Germline CDR1 and CDR2: SEHNR and FQNEAQ (reference sequence). CDR3 coding DNA: TGTGCCACCTCCGGACAGGGTGTTCGGGCCGAGCAGTACTTC. Translating gives CATSGQGVRAEQYF.